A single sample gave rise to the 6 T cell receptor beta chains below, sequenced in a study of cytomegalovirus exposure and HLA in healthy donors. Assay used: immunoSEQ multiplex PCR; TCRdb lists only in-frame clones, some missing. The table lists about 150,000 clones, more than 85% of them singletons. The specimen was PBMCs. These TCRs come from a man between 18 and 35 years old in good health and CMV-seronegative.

The CDR3, as DNA: TGTGCCAGCAGTTATCGGGGGACGCCGGGCAATGAGCAGTTCTTC. Translated, it gives CASSYRGTPGNEQFF. The chain uses TRBV6-5 and TRBJ2-1; TRBD2 might be the D (6 bases). This CDR3 region has 15 residues. Germline CDR1 is MNHEY and CDR2 is SVGAGI. V was pared by 3 bases and J by 6 bases, with 15 bases between.

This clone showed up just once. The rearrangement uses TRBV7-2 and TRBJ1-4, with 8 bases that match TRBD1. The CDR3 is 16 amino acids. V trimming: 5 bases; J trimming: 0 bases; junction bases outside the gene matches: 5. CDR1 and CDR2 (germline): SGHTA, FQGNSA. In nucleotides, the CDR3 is TGTGCCAGCAGCCCAGGACAGGGAGCAACTAATGAAAAACTGTTTTTT. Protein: CASSPGQGATNEKLFF.

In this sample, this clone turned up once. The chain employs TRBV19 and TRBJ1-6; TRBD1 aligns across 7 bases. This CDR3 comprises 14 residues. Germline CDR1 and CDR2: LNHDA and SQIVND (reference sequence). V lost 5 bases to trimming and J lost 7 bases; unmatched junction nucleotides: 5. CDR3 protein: CASSVDRVNSPLHF. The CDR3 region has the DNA TGTGCCAGTAGTGTCGACAGGGTCAATTCACCCCTCCACTTT. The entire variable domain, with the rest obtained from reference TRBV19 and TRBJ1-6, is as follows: DGGITQSPKYLFRKEGQNVTLSCEQNLNHDAMYWYRQDPGQGLRLIYYSQIVNDFQKGDIAEGYSVSREKKESFPLTVTSAQKNPTAFYLCASSVDRVNSPLHFGNGTRLTVT.

The chain's CDR3 is CASSPRTGMGQETQYF. The CDR3, as DNA: TGTGCCAGCAGCCCCAGGACAGGGATGGGGCAAGAGACCCAGTACTTC. The V gene is TRBV7-9, the J gene TRBJ2-5, with 8 bases that match TRBD1. The CDR3 spans 16 residues. Trimming at V came to 5 bases and at J to 2 bases, leaving 10 bases not matched to a gene. Germline CDR1 and CDR2: SEHNR and FQNEAQ (reference sequence).

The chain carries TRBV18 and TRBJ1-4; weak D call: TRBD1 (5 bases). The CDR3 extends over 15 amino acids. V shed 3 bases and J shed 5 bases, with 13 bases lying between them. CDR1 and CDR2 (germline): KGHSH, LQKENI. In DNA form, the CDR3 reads TGTGCCAGCTCACCTACGCAGGGAATGAATGAAAAACTGTTTTTT. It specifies CASSPTQGMNEKLFF.

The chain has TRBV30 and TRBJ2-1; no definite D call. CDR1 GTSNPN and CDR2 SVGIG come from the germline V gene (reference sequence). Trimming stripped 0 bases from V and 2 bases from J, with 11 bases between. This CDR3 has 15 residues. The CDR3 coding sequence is TGTGCCTGGAGTGTAAGCGCAGCGCCCTACAATGAGCAGTTCTTC. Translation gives CAWSVSAAPYNEQFF. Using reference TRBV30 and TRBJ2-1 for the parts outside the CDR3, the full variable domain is SQTIHQWPATLVQPVGSPLSLECTVEGTSNPNLYWYRQAAGRGLQLLFYSVGIGQISSEVPQNLSASRPQDRQFILSSKKLLLSDSGFYLCAWSVSAAPYNEQFFGPGTRLTVL.